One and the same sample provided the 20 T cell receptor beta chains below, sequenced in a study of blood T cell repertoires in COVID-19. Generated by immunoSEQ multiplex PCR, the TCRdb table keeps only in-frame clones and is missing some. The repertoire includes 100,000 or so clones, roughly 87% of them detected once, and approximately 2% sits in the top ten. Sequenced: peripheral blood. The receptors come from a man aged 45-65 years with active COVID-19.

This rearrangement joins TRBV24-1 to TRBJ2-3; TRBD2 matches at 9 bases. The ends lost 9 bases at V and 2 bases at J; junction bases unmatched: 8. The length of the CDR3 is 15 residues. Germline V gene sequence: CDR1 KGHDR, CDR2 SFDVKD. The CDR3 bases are TGTGCCACCGCCGCGAGCGGGGGGACCACAGATACGCAGTATTTT. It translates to CATAASGGTTDTQYF.

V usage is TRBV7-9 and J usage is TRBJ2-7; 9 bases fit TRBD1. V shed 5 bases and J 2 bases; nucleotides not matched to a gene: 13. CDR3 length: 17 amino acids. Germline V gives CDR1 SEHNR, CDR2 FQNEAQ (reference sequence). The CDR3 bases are TGTGCCAGCAGCCCCCTCGGGGGACAGGGCATCGCCTACGAGCAGTACTTC. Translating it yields CASSPLGGQGIAYEQYF.

The DNA of the CDR3 is TGTGCCAGCTCACTCGACCCGGACAGGCTCTATGGCTACACCTTC. Translation gives CASSLDPDRLYGYTF. The V and J genes are TRBV18 and TRBJ1-2; 7 nucleotides align to TRBD1. The V gene's germline CDR1 is KGHSH and CDR2 LQKENI. This CDR3 spans 15 amino acids. With V trimmed by 4 bases and J by 4 bases, 9 bases remained unmatched.

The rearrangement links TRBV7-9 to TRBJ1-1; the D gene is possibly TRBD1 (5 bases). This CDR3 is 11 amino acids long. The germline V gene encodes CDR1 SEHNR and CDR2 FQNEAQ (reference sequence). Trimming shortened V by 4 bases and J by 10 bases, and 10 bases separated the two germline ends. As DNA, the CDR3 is TGTGCCAGCAGCTCACAGGTTCCAGCTTTCTTT. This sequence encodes CASSSQVPAFF.

In DNA form, the CDR3 reads TGTGCCAGCAGCTTTGCGTCTAGCGGGGGACAAGAGACCCAGTACTTC. It is translated as CASSFASSGGQETQYF. The chain has TRBV5-4 and TRBJ2-5; 10 positions match TRBD2. V gave up 2 bases and J gave up 2 bases; unmatched junction bases: 6. The CDR3 extends over 16 amino acids. Germline V gene lookup returns CDR1 SGHNT and CDR2 YYREEE (reference sequence).

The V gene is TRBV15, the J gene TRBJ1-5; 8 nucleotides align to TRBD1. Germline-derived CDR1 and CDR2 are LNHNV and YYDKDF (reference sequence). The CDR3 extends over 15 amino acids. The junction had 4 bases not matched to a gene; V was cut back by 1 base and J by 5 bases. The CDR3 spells CATSRVTGGYQPQHF. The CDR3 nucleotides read TGTGCCACCAGCAGAGTTACAGGGGGTTATCAGCCCCAGCATTTT.

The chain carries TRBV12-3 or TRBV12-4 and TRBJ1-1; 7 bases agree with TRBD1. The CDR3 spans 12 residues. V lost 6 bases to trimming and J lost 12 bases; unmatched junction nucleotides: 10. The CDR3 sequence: CASSLNRGSTFF. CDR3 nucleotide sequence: TGTGCCAGCAGCTTGAACAGGGGTTCGACTTTCTTT.

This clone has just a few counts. For the CDR3, the DNA is TGCGCCAGCAGCTTGGCCACAGCCAACACCGGGGAGCTGTTTTTT. Its translation: CASSLATANTGELFF. The J gene is TRBJ2-2, the V gene TRBV5-1, with D unclear. This CDR3 comprises 15 residues. V was cut by 0 bases and J by 2 bases, with 8 bases left in between. Germline CDR1 reads SGHRS; CDR2 reads YFSETQ.

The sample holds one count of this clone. CDR3 nucleotides: TGCGCCAGCAGCCTACAACGGGGGGGCACTGAAGCTTTCTTT. Translating it yields CASSLQRGGTEAFF. The chain employs TRBV5-1 and TRBJ1-1; a weak D match, TRBD1 (5 bases). V shed 4 bases and J shed 4 bases, with 14 bases lying between them. The CDR3 spans 14 residues. Germline lookup yields CDR1 SGHRS and CDR2 YFSETQ. The full variable domain, rest sourced from reference TRBV5-1 and TRBJ1-1, is KAGVTQTPRYLIKTRGQQVTLSCSPISGHRSVSWYQQTPGQGLQFLFEYFSETQRNKGNFPGRFSGRQFSNSRSEMNVSTLELGDSALYLCASSLQRGGTEAFFGQGTRLTVV.

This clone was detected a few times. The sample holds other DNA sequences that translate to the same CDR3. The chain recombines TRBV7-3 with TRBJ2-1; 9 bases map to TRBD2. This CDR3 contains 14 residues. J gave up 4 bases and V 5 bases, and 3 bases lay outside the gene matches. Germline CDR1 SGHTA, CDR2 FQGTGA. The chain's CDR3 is CASSQGLAYNEQFF. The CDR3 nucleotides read TGTGCCAGCAGCCAGGGACTAGCATACAATGAGCAGTTCTTC.

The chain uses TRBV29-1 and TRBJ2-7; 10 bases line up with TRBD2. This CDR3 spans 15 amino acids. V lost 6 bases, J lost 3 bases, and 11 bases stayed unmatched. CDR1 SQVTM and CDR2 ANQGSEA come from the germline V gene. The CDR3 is CSVLKLAGLNYEQYF. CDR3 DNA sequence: TGCAGCGTCCTGAAACTAGCGGGGTTAAACTACGAGCAGTACTTC.

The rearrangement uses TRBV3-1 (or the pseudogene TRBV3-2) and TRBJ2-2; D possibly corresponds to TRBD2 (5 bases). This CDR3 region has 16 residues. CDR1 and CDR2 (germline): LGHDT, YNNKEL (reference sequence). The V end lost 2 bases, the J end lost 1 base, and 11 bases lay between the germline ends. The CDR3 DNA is TGTGCCAGCAGCCAACCCTCGGGGATGAACACCGGGGAGCTGTTTTTT. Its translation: CASSQPSGMNTGELFF.

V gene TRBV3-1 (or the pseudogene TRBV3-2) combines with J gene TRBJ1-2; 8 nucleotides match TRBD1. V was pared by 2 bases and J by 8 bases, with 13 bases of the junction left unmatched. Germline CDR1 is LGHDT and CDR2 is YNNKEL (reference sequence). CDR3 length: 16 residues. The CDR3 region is CASSQQPQGALSGYTF. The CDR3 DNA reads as TGTGCCAGCAGCCAACAACCGCAGGGGGCGCTTAGCGGCTACACCTTC.

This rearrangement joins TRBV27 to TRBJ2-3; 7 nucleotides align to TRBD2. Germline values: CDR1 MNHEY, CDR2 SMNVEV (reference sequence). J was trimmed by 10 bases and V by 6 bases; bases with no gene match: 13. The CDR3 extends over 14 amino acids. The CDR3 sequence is CASRTTLALVPQYF. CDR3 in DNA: TGTGCCAGCAGGACGACACTAGCGCTGGTACCGCAGTATTTT.

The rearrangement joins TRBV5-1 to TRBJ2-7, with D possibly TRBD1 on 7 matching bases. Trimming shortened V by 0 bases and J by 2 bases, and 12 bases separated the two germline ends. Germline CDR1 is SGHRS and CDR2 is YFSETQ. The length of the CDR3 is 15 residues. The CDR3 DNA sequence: TGCGCCAGCAGCTTGGGGCAGGGGGGAACCTACGAGCAGTACTTC. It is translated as CASSLGQGGTYEQYF.

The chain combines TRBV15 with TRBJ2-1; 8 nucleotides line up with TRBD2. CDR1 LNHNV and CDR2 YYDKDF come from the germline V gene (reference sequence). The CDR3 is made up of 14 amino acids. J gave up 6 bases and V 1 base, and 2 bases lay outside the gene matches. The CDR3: CATSRGGTSNEQFF. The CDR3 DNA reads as TGTGCCACCAGCAGAGGGGGGACTAGCAATGAGCAGTTCTTC.

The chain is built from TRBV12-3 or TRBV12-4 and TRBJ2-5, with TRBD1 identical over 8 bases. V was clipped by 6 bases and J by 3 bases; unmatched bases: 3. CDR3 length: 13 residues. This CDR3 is CASRKQGEETQYF. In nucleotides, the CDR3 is TGTGCCAGCAGAAAACAGGGGGAAGAGACCCAGTACTTC.

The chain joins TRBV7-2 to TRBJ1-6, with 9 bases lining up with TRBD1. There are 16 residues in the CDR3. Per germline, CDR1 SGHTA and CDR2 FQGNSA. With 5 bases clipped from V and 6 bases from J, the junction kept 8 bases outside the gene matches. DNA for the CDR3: TGTGCCAGCAGCGAGCCGGGACAGGGCCTTAATTCACCCCTCCACTTT. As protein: CASSEPGQGLNSPLHF.

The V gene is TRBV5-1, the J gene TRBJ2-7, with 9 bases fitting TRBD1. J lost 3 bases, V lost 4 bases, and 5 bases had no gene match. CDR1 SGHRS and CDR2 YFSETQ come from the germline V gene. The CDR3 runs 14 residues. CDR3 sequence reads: CASSTGTGNYEQYF. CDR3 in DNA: TGCGCCAGCAGCACCGGGACAGGGAACTACGAGCAGTACTTC.

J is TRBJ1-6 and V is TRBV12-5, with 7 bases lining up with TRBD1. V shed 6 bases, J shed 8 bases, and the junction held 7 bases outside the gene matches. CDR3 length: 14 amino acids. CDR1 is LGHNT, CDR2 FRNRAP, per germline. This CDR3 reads CASGSTGMDSPLHF. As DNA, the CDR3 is TGTGCTAGTGGCTCGACAGGGATGGATTCACCCCTCCACTTT.